Included here is one T cell receptor beta chain sequence, with context. This clonotype was observed many times. This clone's antigen is unknown. No per-base quality is available; no much larger clone lies one base away. This entry belongs to a study of regulatory T cells in long-lasting Graves disease (TCRdb year 2021). For context, the study as a whole: Persistent Graves' disease meant more than 5 years of antithyroid drug treatment with TSH receptor autoantibodies that stayed positive. Patients with persistent Graves' disease were compared with patients with newly diagnosed Graves' disease using TCR sequencing and RNA sequencing of peripheral blood. The study took place in China and was registered as a clinical trial. A total of roughly 33 samples underwent TCR sequencing: about 13 from persistent and approximately 20 from newly diagnosed Graves' disease patients. In the clinical cohort, patients with persistent Graves' disease had used antithyroid drugs for an average of about 10.3 years.

CDR1 and CDR2 (SGHAT, FQNNGV) derive from the germline V gene. CDR3 length: 14 amino acids, cysteine to phenylalanine. The read is trimmed to its CDR3 DNA, 42 bases read in frame from base 1. The junction shows trimming of 6 bases on V and 5 bases on J, and the gene matches do not reach 10 bases of it. General study outcomes and caveats: Sequencing and analysis were restricted to the TCR beta chain. Persistent patients shared more public clonotypes among themselves (around 2,700) than newly diagnosed patients did (more than 950). The authors acknowledged the small sample size as a limitation that may reduce accuracy. Persistent disease showed preferential use of TRBV28, TRBJ1-2 and TRBJ2-5, whereas newly diagnosed disease favored TRBV20-1 and TRBJ2-1. Because the primary lesion, thyroid tissue, could not be accessed, the study looked at peripheral blood alone. Compared with newly diagnosed patients, persistent Graves' disease patients had lower TCR Shannon entropy and fewer highly expanded clones, which suggests clonal expansion.

According to the study, the label for this sample's time point signals: persistent/refractory GD, antithyroid drugs over 5 years with positive TRAb. For both TCR sequencing and RNA sequencing, RNA was extracted from PBMCs in TRIzol. The diagnosis of Graves' disease followed American Thyroid Association guidelines. Recruitment of patients was carried out at an endocrinology department in Xi'an, China. From each patient, around 9 milliliters of peripheral blood was collected into an EDTA anticoagulant tube. Ficoll Paque Plus density gradient separation was used to isolate PBMCs, and no further T cell sorting was done. An Agilent 2100 Bioanalyzer and agarose gel were used to assess RNA quality, and a NanoDrop 2000 was used to measure RNA concentration. The library was generated by multiplex PCR. TCRdb records Illumina HiSeq 4000 as the sequencer. TCR beta libraries were built with iRepertoire HTBI primers and Arm-PCR amplification of CDR3 regions. Gel purification was performed on PCR products prior to sequencing. In the paper's pipeline: Gene usage analysis of CDR3 amino acid clonotypes relied on the roughly 67 TRBV and 15 or so TRBJ segments identified across samples. Filtered high-quality paired reads were merged into contigs using COPE and FqMerger. BLAST was used to align contigs to IMGT TRBV, TRBD and TRBJ reference genes, and CDR3 was defined according to IMGT. Clonotypes above 0.1% frequency were classified as highly expanded clones. Shannon entropy served as the measure of repertoire diversity, while the Gini coefficient captured V-J evenness. Clonotypes shared by more than one individual were considered public. The raw public reads went through TCRdb reprocessing: fastp at Q25, MiXCR clone calling, in-frame beta chains kept. Each entry merges the rows of one CDR3 protein and shows their most common DNA and genes. Clone size and V and J calls follow TCRdb, not the original study. This sample is represented by 350,000 to 450,000 distinct CDR3 sequences; around 20% of them were singletons. The ten most abundant clones make up roughly 20% of the sample.

The rearrangement combines TRBV11-2 with TRBJ2-7, and 7 junctional nucleotides match TRBD1. The clonotype comes from a female donor with Graves disease. The specimen comprised peripheral blood mononuclear cells (PBMCs), sampled when the disease was refractory, from a patient treated with antithyroid drugs. The bases are TGTGCCAGCAGTTATGGGTACAGGGGCCACGAGCAGTACTTC. The translation is CASSYGYRGHEQYF.